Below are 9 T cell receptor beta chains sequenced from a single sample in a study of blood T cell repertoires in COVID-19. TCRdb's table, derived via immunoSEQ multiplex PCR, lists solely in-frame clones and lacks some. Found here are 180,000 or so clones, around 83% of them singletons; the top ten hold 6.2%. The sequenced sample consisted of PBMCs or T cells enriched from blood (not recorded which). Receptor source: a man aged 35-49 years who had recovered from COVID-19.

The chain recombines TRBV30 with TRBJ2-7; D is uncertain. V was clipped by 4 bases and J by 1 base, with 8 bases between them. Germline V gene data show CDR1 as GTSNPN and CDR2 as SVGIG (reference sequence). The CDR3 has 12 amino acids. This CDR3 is CAWKSLSYEQYF. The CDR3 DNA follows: TGTGCCTGGAAATCATTGTCCTACGAGCAGTACTTC.

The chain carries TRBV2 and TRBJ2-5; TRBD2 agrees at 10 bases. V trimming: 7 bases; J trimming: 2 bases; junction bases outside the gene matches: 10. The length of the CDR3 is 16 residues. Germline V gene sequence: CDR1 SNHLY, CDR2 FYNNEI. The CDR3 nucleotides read TGTGCCAGCACCGCCACGACTAGCGGGCCTCAAGAGACCCAGTACTTC. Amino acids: CASTATTSGPQETQYF.

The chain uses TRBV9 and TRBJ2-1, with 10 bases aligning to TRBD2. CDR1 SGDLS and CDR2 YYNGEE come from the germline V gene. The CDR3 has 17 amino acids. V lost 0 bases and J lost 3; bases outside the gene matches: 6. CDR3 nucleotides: TGTGCCAGCAGCGTAGATAGGACTAGCGGTAACTACAATGAGCAGTTCTTC. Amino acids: CASSVDRTSGNYNEQFF. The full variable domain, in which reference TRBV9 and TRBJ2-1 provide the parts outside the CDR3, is DSGVTQTPKHLITATGQRVTLRCSPRSGDLSVYWYQQSLDQGLQFLIQYYNGEERAKGNILERFSAQQFPDLHSELNLSSLELGDSALYFCASSVDRTSGNYNEQFFGPGTRLTVL.

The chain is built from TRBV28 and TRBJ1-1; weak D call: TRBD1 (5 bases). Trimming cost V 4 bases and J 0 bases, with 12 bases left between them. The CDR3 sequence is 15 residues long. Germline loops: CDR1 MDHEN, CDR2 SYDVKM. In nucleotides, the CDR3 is TGTGCCAGCAGTTATCGACAGAGTTTGAACACTGAAGCTTTCTTT. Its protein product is CASSYRQSLNTEAFF.

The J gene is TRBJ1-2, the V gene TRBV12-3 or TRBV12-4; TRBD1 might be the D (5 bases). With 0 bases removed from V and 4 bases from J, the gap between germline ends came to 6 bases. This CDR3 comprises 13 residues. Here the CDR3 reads CASSLAGAYGYTF. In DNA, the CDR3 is TGTGCCAGCAGTTTAGCTGGGGCCTATGGCTACACCTTC.

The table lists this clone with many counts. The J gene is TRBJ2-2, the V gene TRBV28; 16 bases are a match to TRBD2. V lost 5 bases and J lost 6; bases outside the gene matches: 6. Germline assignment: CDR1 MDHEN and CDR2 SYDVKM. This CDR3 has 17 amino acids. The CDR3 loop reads CASSSWGLAGGPGELFF. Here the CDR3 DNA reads TGTGCCAGCAGTAGCTGGGGACTAGCGGGAGGGCCCGGGGAGCTGTTTTTT.

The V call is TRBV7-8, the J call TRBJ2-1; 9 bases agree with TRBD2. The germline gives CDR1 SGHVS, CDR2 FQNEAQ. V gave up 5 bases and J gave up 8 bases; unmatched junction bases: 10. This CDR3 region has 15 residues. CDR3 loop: CASSPRGGLGDEQFF. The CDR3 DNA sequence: TGTGCCAGCAGCCCGCGGGGGGGCCTCGGGGATGAGCAGTTCTTC. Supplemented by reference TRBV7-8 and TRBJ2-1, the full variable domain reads GAGVSQSPRYKVAKRGQDVALRCDPISGHVSLFWYQQALGQGPEFLTYFQNEAQLDKSGLPSDRFFAERPEGSVSTLKIQRTQQEDSAVYLCASSPRGGLGDEQFFGPGTRLTVL.

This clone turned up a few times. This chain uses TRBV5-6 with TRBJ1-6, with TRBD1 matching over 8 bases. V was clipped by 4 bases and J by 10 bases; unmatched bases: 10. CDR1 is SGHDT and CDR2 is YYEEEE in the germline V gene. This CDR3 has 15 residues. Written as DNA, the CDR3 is TGTGCCAGCAGCCCCGATGGGACAGGACTCTCACCCCTCCACTTT. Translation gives CASSPDGTGLSPLHF.

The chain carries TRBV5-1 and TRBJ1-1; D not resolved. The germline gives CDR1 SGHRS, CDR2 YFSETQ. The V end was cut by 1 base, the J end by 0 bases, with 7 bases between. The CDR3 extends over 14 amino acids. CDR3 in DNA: TGCGCCAGCAGCTTGCCACAACTGAACACTGAAGCTTTCTTT. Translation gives CASSLPQLNTEAFF. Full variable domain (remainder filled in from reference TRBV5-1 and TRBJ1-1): KAGVTQTPRYLIKTRGQQVTLSCSPISGHRSVSWYQQTPGQGLQFLFEYFSETQRNKGNFPGRFSGRQFSNSRSEMNVSTLELGDSALYLCASSLPQLNTEAFFGQGTRLTVV.